The 24 T cell receptor beta chains below come from one sample, sequenced in a study of blood T cell repertoires in COVID-19. Only in-frame clones appear in the TCRdb table, and some are missing; sequencing was by immunoSEQ multiplex PCR. The data contain a few hundred thousand clones, around 87% of them singletons. The sequenced material came from peripheral blood. Receptors originate from a woman aged 40 to 50 with COVID-19, enrolled during active disease.

J is TRBJ1-5 and V is TRBV28, with 10 nucleotides matching TRBD1. In germline, CDR1 is MDHEN, CDR2 SYDVKM. This CDR3 has 17 residues. Unmatched junction bases numbered 8, after V lost 6 bases and J lost 0 bases. The CDR3: CASRTGTGAFSNQPQHF. In nucleotides, the CDR3 is TGTGCCAGCAGGACCGGGACAGGGGCCTTTAGCAATCAGCCCCAGCATTTT. The whole variable domain, remainder taken from reference TRBV28 and TRBJ1-5, is DVKVTQSSRYLVKRTGEKVFLECVQDMDHENMFWYRQDPGLGLRLIYFSYDVKMKEKGDIPEGYSVSREKKERFSLILESASTNQTSMYLCASRTGTGAFSNQPQHFGDGTRLSIL.

The chain uses TRBV3-1 (or the pseudogene TRBV3-2) and TRBJ2-7; 10 bases align to TRBD1. V gave up 6 bases and J gave up 5 bases; unmatched junction bases: 7. There are 14 residues in the CDR3. Germline-derived CDR1 and CDR2 are LGHDT and YNNKEL (reference sequence). As DNA, the CDR3 is TGTGCCAGCAGTCCCGGGACAGGGGTGAACGAGCAGTACTTC. Residues: CASSPGTGVNEQYF.

This chain joins TRBV7-9 and TRBJ2-5; D not resolved. The germline CDR1 and CDR2 sequences are SEHNR and FQNEAQ (reference sequence). This CDR3 comprises 13 residues. Trimming cost V 3 bases and J 5 bases, with 10 bases left between them. The CDR3 DNA follows: TGTGCCAGCAGCTTGTATAACACGGAGACCCAGTACTTC. Translating it yields CASSLYNTETQYF.

The chain joins TRBV7-9 to TRBJ2-1; the match to TRBD2 covers 9 bases. V trimming: 8 bases; J trimming: 10 bases; junction bases outside the gene matches: 18. Germline CDR1 is SEHNR and CDR2 is FQNEAQ (reference sequence). This CDR3 spans 16 amino acids. CDR3: CASVPPGLASLGEQFF. CDR3 nucleotide sequence: TGTGCCAGCGTCCCTCCGGGACTAGCTAGTCTGGGGGAGCAGTTCTTC.

The J gene is TRBJ2-7, the V gene TRBV5-1; 9 bases map to TRBD1. Trimming removed 4 bases from V and 3 bases from J; junction bases left unmatched: 8. The germline CDR1 and CDR2 sequences are SGHRS and YFSETQ. The CDR3 totals 15 residues. The CDR3 nucleotides read TGCGCCAGCAGCCCGACAACAGGGGGCTTCTACGAGCAGTACTTC. Translated: CASSPTTGGFYEQYF.

The chain combines TRBV11-2 with TRBJ2-5, with D possibly matching TRBD1 (6 bases). This CDR3 contains 14 residues. Germline V gives CDR1 SGHAT, CDR2 FQNNGV. V gave up 4 bases and J gave up 4 bases, with 13 bases separating them. In DNA, the CDR3 is TGTGCCAGCAGCTCTGTACAGGGCCTAGAGACCCAGTACTTC. Translated, it gives CASSSVQGLETQYF.

In DNA, the CDR3 is TGTGCCAGCAGCTCCCTCAGGGGGCGGTCATTGGGGGCCAACGTCCTGACTTTC. Its translation: CASSSLRGRSLGANVLTF. This chain joins TRBV5-6 and TRBJ2-6, with 8 nucleotides matching TRBD1. This CDR3 region has 18 residues. J lost 4 bases, V lost 3 bases, and 12 bases had no gene match. In germline, CDR1 is SGHDT, CDR2 YYEEEE.

The rearrangement joins TRBV7-6 to TRBJ1-1; D perhaps matches TRBD1 (5 bases). The CDR3 loop spans 13 amino acids. Germline V gene data show CDR1 as SGHVS and CDR2 as FNYEAQ. Trimming pared 7 bases from V and 4 bases from J, leaving 13 bases between. This CDR3 is CASKGAGSTEAFF. CDR3 nucleotides: TGTGCCAGCAAAGGGGCCGGGAGCACTGAAGCTTTCTTT.

The chain employs TRBV4-2 and TRBJ1-4, with D uncertain. Per germline, CDR1 LGHNA and CDR2 YNFKEQ. The CDR3 runs to 15 residues. Trimming removed 1 base from V and 4 bases from J, with 10 bases in between. The CDR3 loop is CASSQVEAFNEKLFF. CDR3 DNA: TGTGCCAGCAGCCAAGTAGAAGCCTTTAATGAAAAACTGTTTTTT.

This clone showed up just once. This CDR3 reads CASSLSWNTEAFF. CDR3 sequence (DNA): TGCGCCAGCAGCCTGAGTTGGAACACTGAAGCTTTCTTT. This chain connects TRBV5-1 to TRBJ1-1, with D hard to call. CDR1 and CDR2 (germline): SGHRS, YFSETQ. The CDR3 totals 13 residues. The V gene lost 4 bases and the J gene lost 1 base, with 8 bases spanning the gap.

The gene calls are TRBV10-3 and TRBJ2-7; D may be TRBD1 (6 bases). The germline V and J ends were trimmed by 6 bases and 4 bases, with 10 bases remaining between them. Germline V gene lookup returns CDR1 ENHRY and CDR2 SYGVKD. This CDR3 has 12 amino acids. CDR3 amino acids: CAIRGHEYEQYF. DNA of the CDR3: TGTGCCATCAGGGGACACGAGTACGAGCAGTACTTC.

The chain employs TRBV28 and TRBJ1-1; no definite D call. Deletions cut 3 bases from V and 3 bases from J, with 26 bases between. Germline assignment: CDR1 MDHEN and CDR2 SYDVKM. CDR3 size: 19 residues. The CDR3 DNA reads as TGTGCCAGCAGTTTTTTTCACACACCTAGTATCGGGTTAGACACTGAAGCTTTCTTT. It encodes CASSFFHTPSIGLDTEAFF.

This clone has a handful of counts. V usage is TRBV30 and J usage is TRBJ1-2; D gene unclear. The CDR3 spans 12 residues. From germline, CDR1 is GTSNPN and CDR2 SVGIG (reference sequence). Trimming removed 0 bases at V and 4 bases at J, with 6 bases between. The CDR3 DNA follows: TGTGCCTGGAGTGTACTCCTCTATGGCTACACCTTC. This sequence encodes CAWSVLLYGYTF.

The CDR3 nucleotides are TGTGCCTGGAGTGTACGATCGGGGGTGGGTCAGCCCCAGCATTTT. It translates to CAWSVRSGVGQPQHF. This rearrangement joins TRBV30 to TRBJ1-5; perhaps TRBD1 as D (5 bases). This CDR3 spans 15 amino acids. Germline CDR1 GTSNPN, CDR2 SVGIG (reference sequence). Between the trimmed V and J ends, which lost 0 bases and 6 bases, there was a span of 15 bases.

The chain has TRBV12-5 and TRBJ2-1, with D maybe TRBD1 (5 bases). Germline V lookup: CDR1 LGHNT, CDR2 FRNRAP. V was shortened by 7 bases and J by 3 bases, with 10 bases between the two germline ends. This CDR3 has 13 residues. CDR3 DNA sequence: TGTGCTAGTGCTACCGACAGCTACAATGAGCAGTTCTTC. This codes for CASATDSYNEQFF. Based on the CDR3 plus reference TRBV12-5 and TRBJ2-1, the full variable domain is DARVTQTPRHKVTEMGQEVTMRCQPILGHNTVFWYRQTMMQGLELLAYFRNRAPLDDSGMPKDRFSAEMPDATLATLKIQPSEPRDSAVYFCASATDSYNEQFFGPGTRLTVL.

The chain has TRBV9 and TRBJ1-2, with 8 bases aligning to TRBD1. Germline V gives CDR1 SGDLS, CDR2 YYNGEE. J gave up 8 bases and V 4 bases, and 16 bases lay outside the gene matches. The CDR3 length is 16 residues. For the CDR3, the DNA is TGTGCCAGCAGCCTCCGAACCGGGACAGGAGGAGAAGGCTACACCTTC. Amino acid sequence: CASSLRTGTGGEGYTF.

The chain links TRBV2 to TRBJ2-7, with a possible D match to TRBD1 (5 bases). CDR3 length: 18 amino acids. V lost 8 bases to trimming and J lost 0 bases, with 26 bases between them. The V gene's germline CDR1 is SNHLY and CDR2 FYNNEI. CDR3 bases: TGTGCCAGCTGGGAAGGTAGAGAGCGCCGTGACAGCTCCTACGAGCAGTACTTC. Its translation: CASWEGRERRDSSYEQYF.

The chain employs TRBV19 and TRBJ1-2; unclear D gene. The V end lost 5 bases, the J end lost 4 bases, and 20 bases lay between the germline ends. CDR1 and CDR2 (germline): LNHDA, SQIVND (reference sequence). The CDR3 extends over 16 amino acids. CDR3 bases: TGTGCCAGTAGTCCCCGGAGCAGTCTCCTGGGCTATGGCTACACCTTC. The encoded protein is CASSPRSSLLGYGYTF. The variable domain in full, completed from reference TRBV19 and TRBJ1-2, reads DGGITQSPKYLFRKEGQNVTLSCEQNLNHDAMYWYRQDPGQGLRLIYYSQIVNDFQKGDIAEGYSVSREKKESFPLTVTSAQKNPTAFYLCASSPRSSLLGYGYTFGSGTRLTVV.

V usage is TRBV10-3 and J usage is TRBJ1-6; D not certain. This CDR3 is built from 14 residues. Trimming pared 2 bases from V and 10 bases from J, leaving 12 bases between. The germline gives CDR1 ENHRY, CDR2 SYGVKD. The CDR3 nucleotides are TGTGCCATCAGTGAGGAGGCGTCCGGCTCACCCCTCCACTTT. This sequence encodes CAISEEASGSPLHF.

As DNA, the CDR3 is TGTGCCAGCAGCGTACGTCCCGGGCAGGGGGCCGGGGAGCAGTACTTC. Its translation: CASSVRPGQGAGEQYF. The chain recombines TRBV7-6 with TRBJ2-7; 8 bases fit TRBD1. Germline CDR1 is SGHVS and CDR2 is FNYEAQ. The CDR3 runs to 16 residues. The V and J ends lost 5 bases and 7 bases, in that order; junction bases with no gene match: 16.

The CDR3 loop reads CASSLDRGTNTEAFF. The CDR3 DNA reads as TGTGCCAGCAGCTTAGACAGGGGGACCAACACTGAAGCTTTCTTT. The genes are TRBV7-2 and TRBJ1-1; 8 bases align to TRBD1. This CDR3 comprises 15 residues. Trimming removed 1 base from V and 2 bases from J; junction bases left unmatched: 3. The germline V gene encodes CDR1 SGHTA and CDR2 FQGNSA.

V and J are TRBV28 and TRBJ1-2; D is uncertain. This CDR3 region has 14 residues. Trimming took 5 bases from V and 6 from J, leaving 16 bases between them. Looked up from germline, CDR1 is MDHEN and CDR2 is SYDVKM. The DNA of the CDR3 is TGTGCCAGCAGTAACCCCGGGAGCCGGAATGGCTACACCTTC. The encoded protein is CASSNPGSRNGYTF.

The chain joins TRBV10-3 to TRBJ2-7; TRBD2 is a possible D gene (5 bases). Germline V gene sequence: CDR1 ENHRY, CDR2 SYGVKD. V was trimmed by 3 bases and J by 1 base, leaving 19 bases between them. CDR3 length: 17 residues. This chain's CDR3 is CAISELDSSHPSYEQYF. DNA of the CDR3: TGTGCCATCAGTGAATTGGACTCCTCCCACCCTTCCTACGAGCAGTACTTC.

As DNA, the CDR3 is TGTGCCAGCTCACCCAAGGGGATTGGAAACATTCAGTACTTC. It translates to CASSPKGIGNIQYF. This chain connects TRBV18 to TRBJ2-4, with D possibly matching TRBD1 (5 bases). The CDR3 is 14 amino acids. The ends were cut back, 3 bases at V and 6 bases at J, with 12 bases in the middle. Germline CDR1 and CDR2: KGHSH and LQKENI. Based on the CDR3 plus reference TRBV18 and TRBJ2-4, the full variable domain is NAGVMQNPRHLVRRRGQEARLRCSPMKGHSHVYWYRQLPEEGLKFMVYLQKENIIDESGMPKERFSAEFPKEGPSILRIQQVVRGDSAAYFCASSPKGIGNIQYFGAGTRLSVL.